The next 8 T cell receptor beta chains were all read from a single sample in a study of post-analysis software for immune sequencing data. General study points: Four or five TRBV segments were more frequent in patients than controls; TRBV5-6, TRBV5-1 and TRBV20-1 belonged to this group.

Antigens for these TCRs are unknown. Built from TCR beta cDNA, the libraries had unique molecular identifiers in them. Each CDR3 protein gets one entry after TCRdb re-called the PCR reads with MiXCR. The table records about 380,000 distinct CDR3 sequences, approximately 38% of them present only once. Sequencing used blood. These receptors all come from a girl aged 10 to 17 with multiple sclerosis.

This clonotype has a handful of counts. The V call is TRBV7-2, the J call TRBJ2-4; TRBD1 matches at 9 bases. The V gene end was trimmed by 5 bases and the J gene end by 7 bases; junction bases not matched to a gene: 6. The CDR3 extends over 14 amino acids. The germline V gene has CDR1 SGHTA and CDR2 FQGNSA. The CDR3 reads CASSAGQGKNIQYF. CDR3 bases: TGTGCCAGCAGCGCAGGACAGGGGAAGAACATTCAGTACTTC.

The J gene is TRBJ1-2, the V gene TRBV12-3 or TRBV12-4; D gene unclear. The CDR3 has 13 amino acids. The ends were cut back, 6 bases at V and 2 bases at J, with 10 bases in the middle. Written as DNA, the CDR3 is TGTGCCAGCAGCGGATGGAAAAACTATGGCTACACCTTC. Amino acid sequence: CASSGWKNYGYTF.

In its sample, this clonotype was seen a few times. The chain joins TRBV12-3 or TRBV12-4 to TRBJ1-5; D gene uncertain. Deletions cut 3 bases from V and 9 bases from J, with 9 bases between. The CDR3 runs 12 residues. CDR3 in amino acids: CASSLAVTPQHF. CDR3 sequence (DNA): TGTGCCAGCAGTTTGGCGGTGACGCCCCAGCATTTT.

The chain is built from TRBV2 and TRBJ2-4; D is unclear. The germline V gene encodes CDR1 SNHLY and CDR2 FYNNEI. The CDR3 is made up of 16 amino acids. Deletions cut 3 bases from V and 0 bases from J, with 12 bases between. The CDR3 nucleotides read TGTGCCAGCAGTGACGGTGGAGCCCTAGCCAAAAACATTCAGTACTTC. It specifies CASSDGGALAKNIQYF.

The gene calls are TRBV6-1 and TRBJ2-5; the D is unclear. The germline V gene has CDR1 MNHNS and CDR2 SASEGT. Trimming stripped 3 bases from V and 11 bases from J, with 16 bases between. The CDR3 contains 13 residues. The CDR3 loop is CASSDPPDKEQYF. As DNA, the CDR3 is TGTGCCAGCAGTGACCCGCCAGACAAGGAGCAGTACTTC.

This clonotype showed up just a few times. The chain couples TRBV7-6 to TRBJ2-1; a possible D gene is TRBD1 (5 bases). Trimming left V 5 bases short and J 7 bases short, with 15 bases between. The CDR3 totals 14 residues. CDR1 and CDR2 (germline): SGHVS, FNYEAQ. The CDR3 sequence is CASSPNLSGNEQFF. The CDR3 DNA is TGTGCCAGCAGCCCTAATCTATCAGGGAATGAGCAGTTCTTC.

This sequence joins TRBV7-6 and TRBJ2-5; D gene uncertain. The CDR3 spans 14 residues. CDR1 SGHVS and CDR2 FNYEAQ come from the germline V gene. Trimming stripped 1 base from V and 5 bases from J, with 11 bases between. This CDR3 is CASSLGAELETQYF. The CDR3 nucleotides read TGTGCCAGCAGCTTAGGGGCCGAGCTTGAGACCCAGTACTTC. Variable domain in full (rest from reference TRBV7-6 and TRBJ2-5): GAGVSQSPRYKVTKRGQDVALRCDPISGHVSLYWYRQALGQGPEFLTYFNYEAQQDKSGLPNDRFSAERPEGSISTLTIQRTEQRDSAMYRCASSLGAELETQYFGPGTRLLVL.

This clonotype has a handful of counts. This chain connects TRBV6-4 to TRBJ2-3; 11 nucleotides agree with TRBD2. Germline CDR1 and CDR2: MRHNA and SNTAGT. J gave up 5 bases and V 2 bases, and 0 bases lay outside the gene matches. The CDR3 sequence is 14 residues long. CDR3 sequence reads: CASSDLAGGDTQYF. CDR3 nucleotide sequence: TGTGCCAGCAGTGACCTAGCGGGGGGAGATACGCAGTATTTT.